These 17 T cell receptor beta chains share one sample of origin, sequenced in a study of blood T cell repertoires in COVID-19. Sequenced by immunoSEQ multiplex PCR; TCRdb stores in-frame clones only, minus some. The sample contains approximately 190,000 clones, approximately 79% of which appear only once. Sequencing was carried out using peripheral blood. The receptors originated from a man aged 25-45 years with active or convalescent COVID-19.

The gene calls are TRBV5-1 and TRBJ1-4; TRBD1 matches 10 bases. The J segment lost 6 bases and the V segment lost 0 bases, leaving 2 bases of the junction unmatched. This CDR3 is 15 amino acids long. Germline V gene data show CDR1 as SGHRS and CDR2 as YFSETQ. CDR3 sequence reads: CASSLGGTGDEKLFF. CDR3 sequence (DNA): TGCGCCAGCAGCTTGGGTGGGACAGGGGATGAAAAACTGTTTTTT.

This sequence joins TRBV5-4 and TRBJ2-1; the match to TRBD2 covers 8 bases. Germline V gene data show CDR1 as SGHNT and CDR2 as YYREEE (reference sequence). After removal of 3 bases from V and 2 bases from J, the junction contained 10 bases not matched to a gene. The CDR3 has 17 amino acids. Here the CDR3 reads CASSSRLSGSAYNEQFF. CDR3 nucleotide sequence: TGTGCCAGCAGCTCGCGACTAAGCGGGAGTGCCTACAATGAGCAGTTCTTC.

As to this clone: The identical CDR3 is also encoded by other nucleotide sequences in the sample. The chain combines TRBV6-1 with TRBJ2-5; 9 bases align to TRBD2. This CDR3 has 15 residues. Germline-derived CDR1 and CDR2 are MNHNS and SASEGT. The trim removed 2 bases at V and 5 bases at J, leaving 6 bases unmatched. The CDR3 sequence is CASSELAGGLETQYF. The DNA of the CDR3 is TGTGCCAGCAGTGAACTCGCGGGGGGGCTGGAGACCCAGTACTTC.

The V and J genes are TRBV6-4 and TRBJ2-1; 11 bases line up with TRBD1. The CDR3 consists of 14 residues. Germline V CDR1 and CDR2: MRHNA, SNTAGT. Unmatched junction bases numbered 3, after V lost 5 bases and J lost 6 bases. DNA of the CDR3: TGTGCCAGCAGTACCGGGACAGGGGGCAATGAGCAGTTCTTC. The encoded protein is CASSTGTGGNEQFF.

The genes are TRBV27 and TRBJ1-2; D perhaps matches TRBD1 (5 bases). Trimming took 2 bases from V and 4 from J, leaving 8 bases between them. Germline V CDR1 and CDR2: MNHEY, SMNVEV (reference sequence). The CDR3 spans 13 residues. The CDR3 DNA reads TGTGCCAGCAGTTTAAGGGGAAGCTATGGCTACACCTTC. Translated, it gives CASSLRGSYGYTF.

The chain carries TRBV4-3 and TRBJ1-2; D gene unclear. The CDR3 is 17 amino acids. Germline CDR1 LGHNA, CDR2 YSLEER. The V gene lost 0 bases and the J gene lost 4 bases, with 18 bases spanning the gap. The CDR3 here is CASSQDTRRALPYGYTF. Written as DNA, the CDR3 is TGCGCCAGCAGCCAAGATACTCGGCGGGCTCTACCCTATGGCTACACCTTC.

The rearrangement links TRBV19 to TRBJ2-1, with 10 bases lining up with TRBD2. The CDR3 runs 14 residues. Germline CDR1 and CDR2: LNHDA and SQIVND (reference sequence). V lost 8 bases, J lost 5 bases, and 6 bases stayed unmatched. The CDR3 nucleotides are TGTGCCAGTGCCCTAGCGGGAGAGCACAATGAGCAGTTCTTC. Protein sequence: CASALAGEHNEQFF.

The J gene is TRBJ1-6, the V gene TRBV5-1; D remains ambiguous. V lost 4 bases to trimming and J lost 4 bases, with 18 bases between them. Germline CDR1 reads SGHRS; CDR2 reads YFSETQ. CDR3 length: 17 residues. CDR3 protein: CASSRNVPGEYNSPLHF. CDR3 coding DNA: TGCGCCAGCAGCCGAAACGTCCCCGGGGAGTATAATTCACCCCTCCACTTT.

This clone was observed a handful of times. The sample holds other DNA sequences that translate to the same CDR3. V usage is TRBV28 and J usage is TRBJ1-2; perhaps TRBD1 as D (5 bases). The CDR3 contains 14 residues. Germline V gene sequence: CDR1 MDHEN, CDR2 SYDVKM. V lost 4 bases and J 4 bases, leaving 13 bases between the germline ends. The CDR3 here is CASSSGQGGYGYTF. The DNA for the CDR3 is TGTGCCAGCAGTTCCGGTCAGGGAGGCTATGGCTACACCTTC.

V gene TRBV6-5 combines with J gene TRBJ2-5, with 7 bases identical to TRBD1. V dropped 8 bases and J dropped 5; count of bases not matched to a gene: 5. The V gene's germline CDR1 is MNHEY and CDR2 SVGAGI. The CDR3 sequence is 12 residues long. As DNA, the CDR3 is TGTGCCAGCGGACAGGTCCGGGAGACCCAGTACTTC. Translating gives CASGQVRETQYF.

The chain recombines TRBV4-3 with TRBJ2-2; tentatively, D is TRBD2 (6 bases). The CDR3 covers 16 residues. Trimming pared 0 bases from V and 4 bases from J, leaving 12 bases between. CDR1 is LGHNA and CDR2 is YSLEER in the germline V gene. The CDR3 sequence: CASSQEERAFTGELFF. The CDR3 nucleotides read TGCGCCAGCAGCCAAGAGGAGCGGGCCTTCACCGGGGAGCTGTTTTTT.

The chain couples TRBV4-1 to TRBJ1-4; D possibly corresponds to TRBD1 (6 bases). V lost 2 bases and J 10 bases, leaving 26 bases between the germline ends. The CDR3 runs to 18 residues. CDR1 MGHRA and CDR2 YSYEKL come from the germline V gene. The CDR3 nucleotides read TGCGCCAGCAGCCAACCAACCTACGCAGGGGTCGACGCAGGAAAACTGTTTTTT. Translating gives CASSQPTYAGVDAGKLFF.

The genes are TRBV5-8 and TRBJ1-1, with D perhaps matching TRBD1 (6 bases). The CDR3 has 15 residues. Germline assignment: CDR1 SGHTS and CDR2 YDEGEE. V shed 0 bases and J shed 3 bases, with 12 bases lying between them. This CDR3 reads CASSLVGGRDTEAFF. The CDR3 nucleotides are TGTGCCAGCAGCTTGGTCGGGGGGCGAGACACTGAAGCTTTCTTT. The full variable domain, rest sourced from reference TRBV5-8 and TRBJ1-1, is EAGVTQSPTHLIKTRGQQATLRCSPISGHTSVYWYQQALGLGLQFLLWYDEGEERNRGNFPPRFSGRQFPNYSSELNVNALELEDSALYLCASSLVGGRDTEAFFGQGTRLTVV.

J is TRBJ1-2 and V is TRBV5-1; 7 bases align to TRBD1. Trimming cost V 6 bases and J 7 bases; bases outside gene matches: 24. The germline V gene encodes CDR1 SGHRS and CDR2 YFSETQ. This CDR3 region has 18 residues. CDR3 DNA: TGCGCCAGCAAGGTCGGGCCTACCCAGGGACAGCTGAGCATTGGCTACACCTTC. Translation gives CASKVGPTQGQLSIGYTF.

The rearrangement uses TRBV11-3 and TRBJ2-7; no clear D gene. Trimming stripped 4 bases from V and 0 bases from J, with 7 bases between. Germline values: CDR1 SGHNT, CDR2 YENEEA. The CDR3 loop spans 13 amino acids. For the CDR3, the DNA is TGTGCCAGCAGCTCATTAGTCTCCTACGAGCAGTACTTC. Amino acid sequence: CASSSLVSYEQYF.

This clone was recorded a few times. The chain combines TRBV4-1 with TRBJ1-1; D remains unclear. The germline gives CDR1 MGHRA, CDR2 YSYEKL. Trimming took 1 base from V and 3 from J, leaving 15 bases between them. The length of the CDR3 is 16 residues. The CDR3, as DNA: TGCGCCAGCAGCCAAGTAAATTTGGTTGAGTACACTGAAGCTTTCTTT. Encoded protein: CASSQVNLVEYTEAFF.

The rearrangement links TRBV3-1 (or the pseudogene TRBV3-2) to TRBJ1-2, with D maybe TRBD1 (5 bases). CDR3 length: 13 amino acids. Germline loops: CDR1 LGHDT, CDR2 YNNKEL (reference sequence). The germline V and J ends were trimmed by 1 base and 8 bases, with 11 bases remaining between them. This CDR3 reads CASSQGQGKGYTF. In nucleotides, the CDR3 is TGTGCCAGCAGCCAAGGGCAGGGTAAAGGCTACACCTTC.